The rows below give T cell receptor beta chains drawn from one sample of a study of radiotherapy plus CTLA-4 blockade in lung cancer. The table came from immunoSEQ multiplex PCR; TCRdb's copy has only in-frame clones and leaves some out. Found here are about 62,000 clones, more than 70% of them singletons; the top ten hold 2.5% to 3.5%. The material sequenced was peripheral blood, taken from a patient treated with radiotherapy plus ipilimumab. Every receptor here comes from a human donor with non-small cell lung cancer who had a complete response to radiotherapy plus ipilimumab. Each CDR3 is given with its conserved first and last residue.

V: TRBV6-5; J: TRBJ2-5; CDR3: CASSRTLQGFETQYF
V: TRBV5-5; J: TRBJ1-5; CDR3: CASSSDSLGNQPQHF
V: TRBV19; J: TRBJ1-2; CDR3: CASSRAGANTYLYGYTF
V: TRBV27; J: TRBJ2-1; CDR3: CASSRAGGPGQFF
V: TRBV5-6; J: TRBJ1-3; CDR3: CASSLTGLNTIYF
V: TRBV5-4; J: TRBJ2-5; CDR3: CASSVGTGGETQYF
V: TRBV27; J: TRBJ2-2; CDR3: CASSLPRQGRYTGELFF
V: TRBV30; J: TRBJ1-1; CDR3: CAWSREGRAEAFF
V: TRBV5-1; J: TRBJ1-2; CDR3: CASSLEFGGRAYGYTF
V: TRBV7-2; J: TRBJ2-1; CDR3: CASSFQGSYNEQFF
V: TRBV4-3; J: TRBJ2-7; CDR3: CASSQGKRGVYEQYF
V: TRBV19; J: TRBJ2-7; CDR3: CASSIEASMGPYEQYF
V: TRBV7-2; J: TRBJ1-1; CDR3: CASSQETGSAYEAFF
V: TRBV5-1; J: TRBJ2-1; CDR3: CASSLAPGGPPEQFF
V: TRBV28; J: TRBJ2-7; CDR3: CASIRDRGRVYEQYF
V: TRBV2; J: TRBJ1-2; CDR3: CASSGPDRVGYTF
V: TRBV4-3; J: TRBJ1-1; CDR3: CASSQDLREAFF
V: TRBV18; J: TRBJ2-2; CDR3: CASSGPQVTGELFF
V: TRBV19; J: TRBJ2-7; CDR3: CASSQLASSYEQYF
V: TRBV6-1; J: TRBJ2-6; CDR3: CASTYSGANVLTF
V: TRBV28; J: TRBJ2-2; CDR3: CASFSGAGGELFF
V: TRBV6-6; J: TRBJ2-3; CDR3: CASSSTNTDTQYF
V: TRBV11-2; J: TRBJ1-2; CDR3: CASSSPWGGSTF
V: TRBV5-1; J: TRBJ1-1; CDR3: CASSRRGNTEAFF
V: TRBV27; J: TRBJ2-2; CDR3: CASSLQGAMGAGELFF
V: TRBV11-3; J: TRBJ2-2; CDR3: CASSLVTGAGELFF
V: TRBV29-1; J: TRBJ2-2; CDR3: CSVDRGDTGELFF
V: TRBV7-3; J: TRBJ2-7; CDR3: CASSLGADDPYEQYF
V: TRBV11-2; J: TRBJ1-5; CDR3: CASSLGRGSRQPQHF
V: TRBV5-4; J: TRBJ2-3; CDR3: CASSPLSGGWADTQYF
V: TRBV15; J: TRBJ1-3; CDR3: CATSRDSGSSGNTIYF
V: TRBV19; J: TRBJ2-1; CDR3: CASSMGLAGGPSEQFF
V: TRBV7-2; J: TRBJ2-7; CDR3: CASSSAAGTHSYEQYF
V: TRBV19; J: TRBJ2-7; CDR3: CASSMGQRYEQYF
V: TRBV28; J: TRBJ2-7; CDR3: CASSSLSEQYF
V: TRBV28; J: TRBJ2-1; CDR3: CASSSSGSIYEQFF
V: TRBV19; J: TRBJ1-5; CDR3: CASSIGGDRQPQHF
V: TRBV5-6; J: TRBJ1-2; CDR3: CAKPSRGRHYGYTF
V: TRBV5-1; J: TRBJ2-3; CDR3: CASSLGLATDTQYF
V: TRBV11-2; J: TRBJ1-3; CDR3: CASSLANRISGNTIYF
V: TRBV29-1; J: TRBJ2-6; CDR3: CSAGDRAGANVLTF